These 7 T cell receptor beta chains share one sample of origin, sequenced in a study of shared clonotypes between healthy human individuals (dated by TCRdb to the early 2020s). Library preparation employed the immunoSEQ multiplex PCR assay. The immuneACCESS repertoire file appears here via TCRdb, limited to in-frame rearrangements. These files lack a portion of the clones; in checked studies, under half of the deficit traces to unresolved V genes, and the cause of the others is not known. The sample includes about 1.1 million clones, with roughly 80% observed a single time. 0.89% of the sample is in the top ten clones. The sample taken for sequencing was memory CD4+ T cells from PBMCs. The cell subset or site label, as the study defines it: CD45RA-negative fraction. The receptor source for this set is a man between 18 and 35 years old in good health. Some clones in this sample may be carry-over from other donors' samples.

Of note for this clone: Sequence at one end of the junction differs from germline and may be a read error. The chain employs TRBV28 and TRBJ2-7, with 8 bases aligning to TRBD2. This CDR3 has 15 amino acids. Per germline, CDR1 MDHEN and CDR2 SYDVKM. CDR3 amino acids: CASSNLLIEAGALHF. As DNA, the CDR3 is TGTGCCAGCAGTAATCTGCTTATTGAAGCGGGAGCCTTGCACTTC.

V is TRBV4-2 and J is TRBJ1-2; 7 bases agree with TRBD1. In germline, CDR1 is LGHNA, CDR2 YNFKEQ. There are 16 residues in the CDR3. Trimming cost V 0 bases and J 4 bases; bases outside gene matches: 8. The CDR3 DNA sequence: TGTGCCAGCAGCCAAGAGATGAGGGGACAGCTCTATGGCTACACCTTC. Its protein is CASSQEMRGQLYGYTF.

This chain joins TRBV7-9 and TRBJ2-2, with a possible D match to TRBD1 (5 bases). V was trimmed by 1 base and J by 7 bases, leaving 7 bases between them. The CDR3 extends over 13 amino acids. Germline V gene lookup returns CDR1 SEHNR and CDR2 FQNEAQ (reference sequence). CDR3 nucleotides: TGTGCCAGCAGCTTAGATACAGGCGGGGAGCTGTTTTTT. This codes for CASSLDTGGELFF.

The gene calls are TRBV5-4 and TRBJ2-1; 8 bases map to TRBD2. The germline CDR1 and CDR2 sequences are SGHNT and YYREEE (reference sequence). This CDR3 is built from 15 residues. Trimming took 4 bases from V and 4 from J; bases not matched to a gene: 7. The CDR3 nucleotides are TGTGCCAGCAGCCCTACTAGCGGCCCATACAATGAGCAGTTCTTC. Protein product: CASSPTSGPYNEQFF.

The chain links TRBV7-2 to TRBJ1-3; 8 nucleotides match TRBD1. Germline assignment: CDR1 SGHTA and CDR2 FQGNSA. Trimming took 8 bases from V and 7 from J; bases not matched to a gene: 4. The CDR3 has 12 amino acids. In DNA form, the CDR3 reads TGTGCCAGCGGACAGGGTGGGAACACCATATATTTT. This sequence encodes CASGQGGNTIYF.

A single count supports this clone. The genes are TRBV28 and TRBJ2-1; D possibly uses TRBD1 or TRBD2 (5 bases each). Germline CDR1 reads MDHEN; CDR2 reads SYDVKM. CDR3 length: 15 amino acids. Trimming removed 6 bases from V and 6 bases from J, with 18 bases in between. The CDR3 DNA sequence: TGTGCCAGCAGCCTACTATCGGGGCTCGGCAATGAGCAGTTCTTC. Translation: CASSLLSGLGNEQFF.

The table lists this clone with a count of one. A much bigger clone sits one base away, suggesting this may be a read error. The gene calls are TRBV5-4 and TRBJ2-7; 7 bases map to TRBD2. With V trimmed by 0 bases and J by 2 bases, 11 bases remained unmatched. Per germline, CDR1 SGHNT and CDR2 YYREEE (reference sequence). This CDR3 spans 17 amino acids. CDR3 sequence reads: CASSLGGAGGNPYEQYF. The CDR3, as DNA: TGTGCCAGCAGCTTGGGTGGCGCCGGGGGGAACCCCTACGAGCAGTACTTC.